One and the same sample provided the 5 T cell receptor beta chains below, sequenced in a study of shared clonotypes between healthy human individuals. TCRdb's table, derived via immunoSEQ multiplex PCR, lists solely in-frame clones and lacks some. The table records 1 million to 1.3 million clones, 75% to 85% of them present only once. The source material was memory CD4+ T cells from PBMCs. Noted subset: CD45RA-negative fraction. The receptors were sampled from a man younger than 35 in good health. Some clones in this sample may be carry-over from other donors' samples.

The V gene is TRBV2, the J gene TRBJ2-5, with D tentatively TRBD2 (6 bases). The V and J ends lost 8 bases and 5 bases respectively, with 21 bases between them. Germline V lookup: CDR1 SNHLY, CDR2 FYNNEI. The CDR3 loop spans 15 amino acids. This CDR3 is CASWSLRVAGETQYF. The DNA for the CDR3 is TGTGCCAGCTGGAGCCTCCGGGTTGCGGGGGAGACCCAGTACTTC.

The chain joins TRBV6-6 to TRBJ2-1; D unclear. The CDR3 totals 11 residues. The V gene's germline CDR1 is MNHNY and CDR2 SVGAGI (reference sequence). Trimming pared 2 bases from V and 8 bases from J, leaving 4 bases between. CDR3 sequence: CASSYIDEQFF. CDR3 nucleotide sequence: TGTGCCAGCAGTTACATCGATGAGCAGTTCTTC.

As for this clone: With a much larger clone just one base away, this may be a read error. CDR3 sequence: CSHPRGIGYEQYF. CDR3 bases: TGCAGCCATCCTCGGGGGATAGGCTACGAGCAGTACTTC. The genes are TRBV29-1 and TRBJ2-7; D might be TRBD2 (6 bases). Per germline, CDR1 SQVTM and CDR2 ANQGSEA. Trimming removed 8 bases at V and 3 bases at J, with 17 bases between. This CDR3 is built from 13 residues.

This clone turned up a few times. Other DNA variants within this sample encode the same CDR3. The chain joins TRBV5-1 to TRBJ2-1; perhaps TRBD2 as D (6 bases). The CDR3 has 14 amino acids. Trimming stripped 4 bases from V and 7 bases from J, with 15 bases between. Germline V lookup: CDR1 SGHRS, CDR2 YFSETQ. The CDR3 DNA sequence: TGCGCCAGCAGCACCGGGACTCTGGGGAATGAGCAGTTCTTC. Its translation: CASSTGTLGNEQFF.

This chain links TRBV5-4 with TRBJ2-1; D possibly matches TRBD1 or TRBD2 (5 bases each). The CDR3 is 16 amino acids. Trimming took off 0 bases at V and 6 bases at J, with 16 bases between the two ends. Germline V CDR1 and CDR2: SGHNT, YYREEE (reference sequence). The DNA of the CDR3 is TGTGCCAGCAGCTTGGAAGGGTTGAGGGACGGCAATGAGCAGTTCTTC. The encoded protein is CASSLEGLRDGNEQFF. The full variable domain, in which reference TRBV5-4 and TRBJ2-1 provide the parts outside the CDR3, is ETGVTQSPTHLIKTRGQQVTLRCSSQSGHNTVSWYQQALGQGPQFIFQYYREEENGRGNFPPRFSGLQFPNYSSELNVNALELDDSALYLCASSLEGLRDGNEQFFGPGTRLTVL.